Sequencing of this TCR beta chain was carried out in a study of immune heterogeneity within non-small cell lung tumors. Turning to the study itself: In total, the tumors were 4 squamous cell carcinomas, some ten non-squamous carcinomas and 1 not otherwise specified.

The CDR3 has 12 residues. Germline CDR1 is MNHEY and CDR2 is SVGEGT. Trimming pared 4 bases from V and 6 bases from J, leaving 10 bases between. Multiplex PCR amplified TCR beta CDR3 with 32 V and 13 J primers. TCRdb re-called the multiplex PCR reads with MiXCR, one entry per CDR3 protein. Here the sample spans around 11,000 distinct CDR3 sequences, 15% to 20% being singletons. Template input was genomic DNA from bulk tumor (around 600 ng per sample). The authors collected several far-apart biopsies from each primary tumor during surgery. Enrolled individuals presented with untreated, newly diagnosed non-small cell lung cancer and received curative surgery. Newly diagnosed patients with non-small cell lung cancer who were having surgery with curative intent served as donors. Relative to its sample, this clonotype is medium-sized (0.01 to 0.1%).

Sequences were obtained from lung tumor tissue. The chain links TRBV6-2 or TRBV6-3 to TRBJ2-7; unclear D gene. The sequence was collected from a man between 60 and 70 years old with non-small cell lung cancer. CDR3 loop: CASSFPGSEQYF. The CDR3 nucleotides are TGTGCCAGCAGTTTCCCTGGGTCCGAGCAGTACTTC.